This TCR beta chain was identified during a study of T cell responses to AZD1222 COVID-19 vaccine. Timing groups of about 4 and about 12 weeks for second doses were pooled. About this clone: Antigen specificity is unknown.

TCRdb's copy holds only in-frame clones and misses some; the assay was immunoSEQ multiplex PCR. The sample carries roughly 160,000 clones, around 92% recorded once. This CDR3 has 15 amino acids. The germline V gene encodes CDR1 MNHNY and CDR2 SVGAGI (reference sequence). V lost 5 bases, J lost 4 bases, and 9 bases stayed unmatched. Study-wide findings and caveats: Donors were largely white British and mainly female; clonal diversity was possibly underestimated. Among those given AZD1222, only five or six were seropositive at baseline. Dominant CD4 TCR responses targeted spike regions 160-218 and 743-854.

The clonotype was recovered from an adult who received the AZD1222 COVID-19 vaccine. This chain uses TRBV6-6 with TRBJ2-3; 7 bases are a match to TRBD2. This sample comprised peripheral blood, obtained 28 days after the second AZD1222 dose. In DNA, the CDR3 is TGTGCCAGCAGTCCGTACGGGGGGAGCGCAGATACGCAGTATTTT. Protein product: CASSPYGGSADTQYF.